A selection of T cell receptor beta chains follows, all from one sample in a study of blood T cell repertoires in COVID-19. Assay: immunoSEQ multiplex PCR; the TCRdb copy retains only in-frame clones and omits some. The table has approximately 300,000 clones, 90% seen once; the top ten hold almost 4%. The sample taken for sequencing was PBMCs or T cells enriched from blood (not recorded which). The source of these receptors is a woman between 25 and 40 years old who had been exposed to COVID-19. The CDR3 runs from the conserved cysteine through the conserved F or W. D genes are given only for firm matches. Clone size is stated in some rows and not others, as once, few, many or a class when expanded.

d_gene	v_gene	abundance	j_gene	CDR3nt	CDR3aa
NA	TRBV7-6	few	TRBJ2-7	TGTGCCAGCAGCCGACAGGCCAACTCCTACGAGCAGTACTTC	CASSRQANSYEQYF
NA	TRBV4-1	NA	TRBJ2-5	TGCGCCAGCAGCCGGCAGACAGTCTCAGAGACCCAGTACTTC	CASSRQTVSETQYF
TRBD2	TRBV5-1	NA	TRBJ2-2	TGCGCCAGCAGCTGGTGGCCCCGACTAGCGGGGAGACCGAACACCGGGGAGCTGTTTTTT	CASSWWPRLAGRPNTGELFF
NA	TRBV4-2	NA	TRBJ1-1	TGTGCCAGCAGCCTCAAGATGTCAGGGGCCCTTCCTGAAGCTTTCTTT	CASSLKMSGALPEAFF
TRBD1	TRBV4-1	NA	TRBJ1-2	TGCGCCAGCAGCCAAGTGGAGGGGGCCTCCTATGGCTACACCTTC	CASSQVEGASYGYTF
TRBD2	TRBV6-2/TRBV6-3	NA	TRBJ2-3	TGTGCCAGCAGCGTTAGCGGGGGGCTGGATACGCAGTATTTT	CASSVSGGLDTQYF
NA	TRBV30	once	TRBJ1-4	TGTGCCTGGGGGGGAGGGCCGCGGGAAAAACTGTTTTTT	CAWGGGPREKLFF
TRBD1	TRBV6-5	NA	TRBJ2-7	TGTGCCAGCAGCCGGGACAGTTGGAGCTCCTACGAGCAGTACTTC	CASSRDSWSSYEQYF
TRBD2	TRBV7-9	NA	TRBJ2-1	TGTGCCAGCAGCCCCTACCCGGGACTAGCTTACAACAATGAGCAGTTCTTC	CASSPYPGLAYNNEQFF
TRBD1	TRBV4-2	NA	TRBJ1-1	TGTGCCAGCAGCCAATACCAACAGGGGAGCCCTGAAGCTTTCTTT	CASSQYQQGSPEAFF
NA	TRBV5-5	NA	TRBJ1-1	TGTGCCAGCAGCTTGTTGGGGGCGGATATGAACACTGAAGCTTTCTTT	CASSLLGADMNTEAFF
NA	TRBV6-2/TRBV6-3	NA	TRBJ2-7	TGTGCCAGCAGTTACCCCACCTACGAGCAGTACTTC	CASSYPTYEQYF
TRBD1	TRBV5-1	NA	TRBJ1-2	TGCGCCAGCAGCTTGGATCCCCGAATCCCGGGACAGGGAAGCTATGGCTACACCTTC	CASSLDPRIPGQGSYGYTF
TRBD2	TRBV5-1	NA	TRBJ2-3	TGCGCCAGCAGCAAAAGCGGGGGGCACACAGATACGCAGTATTTT	CASSKSGGHTDTQYF
NA	TRBV4-1	NA	TRBJ1-4	TGCGCCAGCAGCCATAATATGGACAGACCAAATGAAAAACTGTTTTTT	CASSHNMDRPNEKLFF
NA	TRBV5-5	NA	TRBJ1-1	TGTGCCAGCAGCCAGGTGAACACTGAAGCTTTCTTT	CASSQVNTEAFF
TRBD1	TRBV10-3	few	TRBJ1-2	TGTGCCATCAGTGAGTCTGGACAGGGTAGGAGCTACACCTTC	CAISESGQGRSYTF
TRBD2	TRBV9	NA	TRBJ2-1	TGTGCCAGTAACGAGCGGGGAGGGTCCTACAATGAGCAGTTCTTC	CASNERGGSYNEQFF
NA	TRBV5-1	NA	TRBJ2-2	TGCGCCAGCAAGGAGACCGGCCTCACCGGGGAGCTGTTTTTT	CASKETGLTGELFF
TRBD2	TRBV7-3	few	TRBJ2-1	TGTGCCAGCAGCGAAGGACTAGCGGGGTACAATGAGCAGTTCTTC	CASSEGLAGYNEQFF
NA	TRBV27	NA	TRBJ2-2	TGTGCCAGCAGTTTAGCCTGGCCCTTCACCGGGGAGCTGTTTTTT	CASSLAWPFTGELFF
NA	TRBV4-2	once	TRBJ2-5	TGTGCCAGCAGGCGACTTGAGAGGTCTGGGGAGACCCAGTACTTC	CASRRLERSGETQYF
NA	TRBV12-3/TRBV12-4	NA	TRBJ1-5	TGTGCCAGCAGCCGCCCGGATCAGCCCCAGCATTTT	CASSRPDQPQHF
TRBD2	TRBV27	NA	TRBJ2-3	TGTGCCAGCAGCCGAGCGGGGGGCGTCACAGATACGCAGTATTTT	CASSRAGGVTDTQYF
NA	TRBV5-5	NA	TRBJ2-7	TGTGCCAGCAGCGGTGGGACTGTCAGCTCCTACGAGCAGTACTTC	CASSGGTVSSYEQYF
NA	TRBV5-4	NA	TRBJ1-1	TGTGCCAGCAGTCCGCAGGGTAACACTGAAGCTTTCTTT	CASSPQGNTEAFF
NA	TRBV12-3/TRBV12-4	NA	TRBJ1-6	TGTGCCAGCAGGAGGGTCGATAATTCACCCCTCCACTTT	CASRRVDNSPLHF
NA	TRBV19	NA	TRBJ1-2	TGTGCCAGTAGTATAGATCGAGCGGGGGTCGGGGGCTACACCTTC	CASSIDRAGVGGYTF
NA	TRBV12-3/TRBV12-4	NA	TRBJ1-2	TGTGCCAGCAGCTCTTATGGCTCTGGCTACACCTTC	CASSSYGSGYTF
TRBD2	TRBV7-2	NA	TRBJ2-1	TGTGCCAGCAGCTTAGTTAGCGGGGGCTACAATGAGCAGTTCTTC	CASSLVSGGYNEQFF
TRBD1	TRBV9	NA	TRBJ1-5	TGTGCCAGCAGCCTGCCCGGACAGGGGGCAACCATTAGCAATCAGCCCCAGCATTTT	CASSLPGQGATISNQPQHF
TRBD1	TRBV18	NA	TRBJ1-3	TGTGCCAGCTCACCACCGGAGGGACAGGCTAGAAACACCATATATTTT	CASSPPEGQARNTIYF
TRBD1	TRBV24-1	few	TRBJ1-2	TGTGCCACCAGTGCCCGGGACAGCTATGGCTACACCTTC	CATSARDSYGYTF
NA	TRBV5-1	few	TRBJ2-3	TGCGCCAGCTCCGGACTGCTAAGCACAGATACGCAGTATTTT	CASSGLLSTDTQYF
NA	TRBV7-2	few	TRBJ1-2	TGTGCCAGCAGCTTAGCGAGGGTCGGAGACAAGTATGGCTACACCTTC	CASSLARVGDKYGYTF
TRBD1	TRBV5-1	NA	TRBJ2-3	TGCGCCAGCAGCCCTGGGACAGGGGCTGGCACAGATACGCAGTATTTT	CASSPGTGAGTDTQYF
NA	TRBV28	NA	TRBJ1-1	TGTGCCAGCATCTTACCCCTCGGGGGCACTGAAGCTTTCTTT	CASILPLGGTEAFF
NA	TRBV3-1/TRBV3-2	NA	TRBJ1-2	TGTGCCAGCAGCCACAGACAGGGCTACACCTTC	CASSHRQGYTF
TRBD1	TRBV9	NA	TRBJ1-6	TGTGCCAGCAGCCCCGACGGGACAGGGTATAGGAACCCAAATAATTCACCCCTCCACTTT	CASSPDGTGYRNPNNSPLHF
TRBD1	TRBV7-9	NA	TRBJ1-2	TGTGCCAGCAGCGTCATGCCGGGACAGGGAAACTATGGCTACACCTTC	CASSVMPGQGNYGYTF